The T cell receptor beta chain described here comes from a study of control samples from healthy donors and cancer patients. This clone was seen once. TCRdb keeps only in-frame clones here, not all; method: immunoSEQ multiplex PCR. The sample contains some 130,000 clones, 80% to 95% of which appear only once. The V end lost 3 bases, the J end lost 5 bases, and 13 bases lay between the germline ends. CDR3 length equals 14 residues. Germline V gene lookup returns CDR1 MDHEN and CDR2 SYDVKM. The sequencing input was blood. This sequence originates from a man aged 25 to 40 in good health. This chain uses TRBV28 with TRBJ1-2; tentatively, D is TRBD1 (5 bases). The CDR3 reads CASSFMTVGYGYTF. DNA for the CDR3: TGTGCCAGCAGTTTTATGACAGTTGGATATGGCTACACCTTC.